The 12 T cell receptor beta chains presented below share a single source sample, sequenced in a study of regulatory T cells in long-lasting Graves disease. Described time point: persistent/refractory GD, antithyroid drugs over 5 years with positive TRAb. Scientists built the TCR library using RNA that was extracted from PBMCs. Assembly of TCR beta libraries relied on iRepertoire HTBI primers together with Arm-PCR of CDR3 regions. Each CDR3 protein is one row after TCRdb ran MiXCR on the multiplex PCR reads. The data show approximately 380,000 distinct CDR3 sequences, about 20% seen once. The sample was peripheral blood mononuclear cells (PBMCs), taken when the disease was refractory, from a patient treated with antithyroid drugs. Receptors were obtained from a female donor with Graves disease.

The CDR3 nucleotides are TGTGCCAGCAGCTTCCAACCTGGGTTGGGCACCGGGGAGCTGTTTTTT. Translated, it gives CASSFQPGLGTGELFF. The chain couples TRBV7-3 to TRBJ2-2, with no clear D. Germline V gene data show CDR1 as SGHTA and CDR2 as FQGTGA. CDR3 length: 16 amino acids. Trimming removed 3 bases at V and 4 bases at J, with 15 bases between.

The rearrangement uses TRBV7-6 and TRBJ2-7; no definite D call. Trimming left V 5 bases short and J 2 bases short, with 13 bases between. Germline V gives CDR1 SGHVS, CDR2 FNYEAQ. CDR3 length: 14 residues. The CDR3 loop reads CASSPGPKTYEQYF. DNA of the CDR3: TGTGCCAGCAGCCCCGGACCGAAGACCTACGAGCAGTACTTC. Full variable domain (missing parts from reference TRBV7-6 and TRBJ2-7): GAGVSQSPRYKVTKRGQDVALRCDPISGHVSLYWYRQALGQGPEFLTYFNYEAQQDKSGLPNDRFSAERPEGSISTLTIQRTEQRDSAMYRCASSPGPKTYEQYFGPGTRLTVT.

This clonotype was recorded at least ten times. The J gene is TRBJ2-7, the V gene TRBV12-3 or TRBV12-4, with 9 bases identical to TRBD1. The CDR3 runs 14 residues. V was pared by 6 bases and J by 2 bases, with 5 bases of the junction left unmatched. This CDR3 is CASRRQGDTYEQYF. CDR3 bases: TGTGCCAGCAGGCGACAGGGGGACACCTACGAGCAGTACTTC.

This clonotype was counted a few times. The chain recombines TRBV6-2 or TRBV6-3 with TRBJ1-5; D is undetermined. CDR1 MNHEY and CDR2 SVGEGT come from the germline V gene. The CDR3 contains 15 residues. Trimming removed 0 bases from V and 3 bases from J, with 9 bases in between. In DNA, the CDR3 is TGTGCCAGCAGTTACTCGAACCAGCCCAATCAGCCCCAGCATTTT. It translates to CASSYSNQPNQPQHF.

This clonotype was detected ten times or more. The J gene is TRBJ2-5, the V gene TRBV11-2; no firm D call. The CDR3 has 14 residues. In germline, CDR1 is SGHAT, CDR2 FQNNGV. Trimming left V 5 bases short and J 2 bases short, with 12 bases between. The CDR3 bases are TGTGCCAGCAGCCATCGGTGGCCGCAAGAGACCCAGTACTTC. Protein product: CASSHRWPQETQYF.

The chain links TRBV24-1 to TRBJ2-7; 9 nucleotides align to TRBD1. The germline V gene encodes CDR1 KGHDR and CDR2 SFDVKD. The CDR3 is 16 amino acids. V shed 5 bases and J 3 bases; nucleotides not matched to a gene: 10. CDR3 residues: CATSVNGTGTFYEQYF. The CDR3 DNA follows: TGTGCCACCAGTGTGAATGGGACAGGGACCTTCTACGAGCAGTACTTC.

Ten or more counts support this clonotype. The CDR3 nucleotides are TGTGCCAGCAGTGTGGTGCTAGCGGCCGTCACCGGGGAGCTGTTTTTT. This gives the protein CASSVVLAAVTGELFF. The rearrangement uses TRBV2 and TRBJ2-2; 7 bases match TRBD2. In germline, CDR1 is SNHLY, CDR2 FYNNEI. V gave up 4 bases and J gave up 4 bases; unmatched junction bases: 9. The CDR3 totals 16 residues.

There are a few counts of this clonotype. The chain links TRBV19 to TRBJ2-4; D unresolved. Germline V gene sequence: CDR1 LNHDA, CDR2 SQIVND (reference sequence). V lost 5 bases, J lost 0 bases, and 8 bases lay in between. This CDR3 has 14 residues. The CDR3 loop reads CASSVALAKNIQYF. Here the CDR3 DNA reads TGTGCCAGTAGTGTTGCTTTAGCCAAAAACATTCAGTACTTC.

The chain has TRBV30 and TRBJ2-7, with TRBD1 matching over 9 bases. The CDR3 is made up of 13 amino acids. V was clipped by 2 bases and J by 2 bases; unmatched bases: 1. Germline CDR1 is GTSNPN and CDR2 is SVGIG (reference sequence). The CDR3 sequence: CAWSTGGPYEQYF. CDR3 sequence (DNA): TGTGCCTGGAGTACAGGGGGCCCCTACGAGCAGTACTTC. The full variable domain, completed using reference TRBV30 and TRBJ2-7, is SQTIHQWPATLVQPVGSPLSLECTVEGTSNPNLYWYRQAAGRGLQLLFYSVGIGQISSEVPQNLSASRPQDRQFILSSKKLLLSDSGFYLCAWSTGGPYEQYFGPGTRLTVT.

The chain carries TRBV7-2 and TRBJ2-7, with TRBD2 matching over 13 bases. J gave up 4 bases and V 7 bases, and 1 base lay outside the gene matches. The germline V gene encodes CDR1 SGHTA and CDR2 FQGNSA. The CDR3 runs 13 residues. The CDR3 spells CASKLAGGYEQYF. As DNA, the CDR3 is TGTGCCAGCAAACTAGCGGGAGGGTACGAGCAGTACTTC.

This clonotype appeared a few times. V gene TRBV27 combines with J gene TRBJ1-4; D uncertain. V gave up 5 bases and J gave up 4 bases, with 14 bases separating them. The CDR3 is 15 residues long. Germline V gene lookup returns CDR1 MNHEY and CDR2 SMNVEV (reference sequence). Written as DNA, the CDR3 is TGTGCCAGCAGTGAGAGGGCGGCAAATAATGAAAAACTGTTTTTT. Amino acids: CASSERAANNEKLFF.

This clonotype was seen many times. V usage is TRBV20-1 and J usage is TRBJ1-3, with no clear D. The V end lost 3 bases, the J end lost 0 bases, and 3 bases lay between the germline ends. Germline V CDR1 and CDR2: DFQATT, SNEGSKA (reference sequence). The length of the CDR3 is 12 residues. CDR3 loop: CSASTSGNTIYF. Written as DNA, the CDR3 is TGCAGTGCTAGTACCTCTGGAAACACCATATATTTT.